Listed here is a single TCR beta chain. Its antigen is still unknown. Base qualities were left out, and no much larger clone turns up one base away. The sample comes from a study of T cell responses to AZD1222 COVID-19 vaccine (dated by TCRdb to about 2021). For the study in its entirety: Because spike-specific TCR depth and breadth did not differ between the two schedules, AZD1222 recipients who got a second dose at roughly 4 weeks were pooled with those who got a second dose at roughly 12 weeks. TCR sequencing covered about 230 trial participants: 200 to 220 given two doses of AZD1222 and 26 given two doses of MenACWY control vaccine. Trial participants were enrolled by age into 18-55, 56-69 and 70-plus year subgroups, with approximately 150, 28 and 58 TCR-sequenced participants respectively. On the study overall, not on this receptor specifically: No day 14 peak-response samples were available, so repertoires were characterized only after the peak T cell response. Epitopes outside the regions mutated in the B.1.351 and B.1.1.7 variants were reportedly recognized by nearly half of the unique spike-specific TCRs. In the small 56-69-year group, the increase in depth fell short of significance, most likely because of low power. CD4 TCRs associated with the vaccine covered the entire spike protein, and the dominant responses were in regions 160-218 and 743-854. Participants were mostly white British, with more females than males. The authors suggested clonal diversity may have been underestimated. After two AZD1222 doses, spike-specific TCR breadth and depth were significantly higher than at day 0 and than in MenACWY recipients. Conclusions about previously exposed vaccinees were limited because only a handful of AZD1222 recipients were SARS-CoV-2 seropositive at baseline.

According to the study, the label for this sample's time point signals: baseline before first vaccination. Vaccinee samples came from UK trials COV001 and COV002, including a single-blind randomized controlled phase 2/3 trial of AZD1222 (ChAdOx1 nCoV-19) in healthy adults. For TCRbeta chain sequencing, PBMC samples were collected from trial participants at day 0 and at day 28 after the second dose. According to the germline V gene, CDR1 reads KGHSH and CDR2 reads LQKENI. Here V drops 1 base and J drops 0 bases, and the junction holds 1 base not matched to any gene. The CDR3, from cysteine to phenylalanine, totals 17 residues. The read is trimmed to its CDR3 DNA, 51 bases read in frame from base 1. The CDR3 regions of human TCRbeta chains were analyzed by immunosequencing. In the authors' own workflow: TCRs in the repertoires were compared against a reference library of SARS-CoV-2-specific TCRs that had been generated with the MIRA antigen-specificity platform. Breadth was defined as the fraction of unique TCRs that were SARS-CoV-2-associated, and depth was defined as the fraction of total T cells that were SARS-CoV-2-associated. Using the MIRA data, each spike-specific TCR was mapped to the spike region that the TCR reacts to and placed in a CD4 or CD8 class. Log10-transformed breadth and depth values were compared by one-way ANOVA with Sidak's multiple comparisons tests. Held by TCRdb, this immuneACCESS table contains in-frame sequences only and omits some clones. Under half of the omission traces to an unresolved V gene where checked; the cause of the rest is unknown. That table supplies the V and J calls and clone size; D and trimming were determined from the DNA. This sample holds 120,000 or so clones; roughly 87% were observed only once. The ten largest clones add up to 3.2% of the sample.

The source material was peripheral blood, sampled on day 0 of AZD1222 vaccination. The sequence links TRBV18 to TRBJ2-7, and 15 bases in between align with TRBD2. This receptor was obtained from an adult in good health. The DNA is TGTGCCAGCTCACCACGGACTAGCGGGAGGGCCTCCTACGAGCAGTACTTC. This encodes CASSPRTSGRASYEQYF.